A single sample is the source of the 29 T cell receptor beta chains below, sequenced in a study of tumor and adjacent non-tumor tissue in lung cancer. Three rounds of nested PCR, following a modified ARM-PCR protocol, produced the TCRbeta library. TCRdb reprocessed the multiplex PCR reads with MiXCR, giving one entry per CDR3 protein. The sample lists about 110,000 distinct CDR3 sequences; approximately 71% were seen once. RNA was extracted from bulk tissue without any cell sorting. Sample: lung tumor tissue. The receptor source for this set is a woman in her sixties with non-small cell lung cancer.

Remarks on this clonotype: A clone one base away is much larger, so this may be a read error. The chain joins TRBV12-3 or TRBV12-4 to TRBJ1-5, with a possible D match to TRBD1 (6 bases). This CDR3 is built from 14 residues. CDR3 loop: CASSLDRLNRPQHF. The DNA of the CDR3 is TGTGCCAGCAGCCTGGACAGACTCAATCGGCCCCAGCATTTT.

This clonotype was observed once. No conserved phenylalanine or tryptophan is present at the end of the CDR3, so a read error is the likely explanation. The DNA is omitted, as the CDR3 cannot be located on it reliably, and the CDR3 follows TCRdb's listing. This CDR3 reads CSVELRQGASYEQYL. The V gene is TRBV29-1, the J gene TRBJ2-7; the table names TRBD1, a call not compared with the DNA. The CDR3 is 15 amino acids long, termini counted. Germline V CDR1 and CDR2: SQVTM, ANQGSEA.

With respect to this clonotype: A much bigger clone sits one base away, suggesting this may be a read error. The chain links TRBV6-5 to TRBJ2-3; 12 bases agree with TRBD1. Germline CDR1 MNHEY, CDR2 SVGAGI. CDR3 size: 14 residues. The CDR3 region is CDSSWDRGRDTQYF. The CDR3 bases are TGTGACAGCTCCTGGGACAGGGGGCGTGATACGCAGTATTTT.

The chain links TRBV28 to TRBJ1-5; TRBD1 might be the D (5 bases). Germline lookup yields CDR1 MDHEN and CDR2 SYDVKM. V was pared by 10 bases and J by 0 bases, with 34 bases between. This CDR3 has 21 amino acids. CDR3 protein: CATLGEHHYQALLYSNQPQHF. CDR3 bases: TGTGCCACCCTGGGGGAACATCACTACCAAGCCCTTTTATATAGCAATCAGCCCCAGCATTTT.

The gene calls are TRBV4-2 and TRBJ2-7, with a weak D call TRBD2 (5 bases). This CDR3 has 13 residues. Germline V gives CDR1 LGHNA, CDR2 YNFKEQ. Trimming took off 6 bases at V and 13 bases at J, with 22 bases between the two ends. The CDR3 reads CASRLGETYELYF. The CDR3 nucleotides read TGTGCCAGCAGATTGGGAGAGACCTACGAGCTTTACTTC.

Concerning this clonotype: The junction shows a germline mismatch at one end, possibly a read error. This rearrangement joins TRBV29-1 to TRBJ1-2; D is uncertain. CDR3 length: 11 residues. CDR1 is SQVTM, CDR2 ANQGSEA, per germline. The CDR3: CSVPSRAGYTF. DNA for the CDR3: TGCAGCGTTCCAAGTAGGGCTGGCTACACCTTT.

The V call is TRBV11-2, the J call TRBJ1-1; TRBD1 matches 7 bases. Germline assignment: CDR1 SGHAT and CDR2 FQNNGV. The CDR3 has 13 residues. The V and J ends lost 8 bases and 5 bases, in that order; junction bases with no gene match: 8. The CDR3 spells CASGVRGATEAFF. The CDR3 DNA sequence: TGTGCCAGCGGAGTCAGGGGGGCGACTGAAGCTTTCTTT.

In this sample, this clonotype turned up once. CDR3 loop: CASSPLTSGRANEQFF. The CDR3 bases are TGTGCCAGTAGTCCCTTGACTAGCGGGAGGGCGAATGAGCAGTTCTTC. V usage is TRBV28 and J usage is TRBJ2-1; 14 bases map to TRBD2. V lost 9 bases, J lost 7 bases, and 11 bases stayed unmatched. CDR3 length equals 16 residues. CDR1 MDHEN and CDR2 SYDVKM come from the germline V gene. Based on the CDR3 plus reference TRBV28 and TRBJ2-1, the full variable domain is DVKVTQSSRYLVKRTGEKVFLECVQDMDHENMFWYRQDPGLGLRLIYFSYDVKMKEKGDIPEGYSVSREKKERFSLILESASTNQTSMYLCASSPLTSGRANEQFFGPGTRLTVL.

As regards this clonotype: Sequence at one end of the junction differs from germline and may be a read error. This chain connects TRBV13 to TRBJ2-2; D possibly corresponds to TRBD2 (6 bases). Per germline, CDR1 PRHDT and CDR2 FYEKMQ (reference sequence). This CDR3 contains 12 residues. The CDR3 protein is CASILSGGEPFF. The CDR3, as DNA: TGTGCCAGCATCTTGAGTGGCGGGGAGCCGTTTTTT.

Details on this clonotype: The junction departs from germline at one end; a sequencing error may be responsible. The chain links TRBV7-8 to TRBJ2-3; a weak D match, TRBD2 (5 bases). Germline lookup yields CDR1 SGHVS and CDR2 FQNEAQ. The CDR3 contains 14 residues. CDR3: CVSSFSGLEDTQYF. In DNA form, the CDR3 reads TGTGTCAGCAGCTTCAGCGGACTGGAGGATACGCAGTATTTT.

A note on this clonotype: Germline and junction disagree at one end, which may indicate a read error. The V call is TRBV29-1, the J call TRBJ1-1, with 9 bases fitting TRBD1. The CDR3 runs to 14 residues. Per germline, CDR1 SQVTM and CDR2 ANQGSEA. This chain's CDR3 is CSVDPDGTGYEAFF. CDR3 DNA: TGCAGTGTTGATCCCGATGGGACAGGGTATGAAGCTTTCTTT.

Regarding this clonotype: This likely comes from a read error, as the CDR3 has no conserved phenylalanine or tryptophan at its end. The chain uses TRBV20-1 and TRBJ1-2; D remains unclear. Looked up from germline, CDR1 is DFQATT and CDR2 is SNEGSKA (reference sequence). There are 12 residues in the CDR3. V gave up 7 bases and J gave up 6 bases, with 15 bases separating them. The CDR3 DNA reads TGCAGTGTTACGAGGAGGATGGATGGCTACACCCTC. It is translated as CSVTRRMDGYTL.

On this clonotype itself: A much more abundant neighbour one base away suggests this may be a read error. The chain couples TRBV29-1 to TRBJ2-1, with D possibly TRBD1 on 5 matching bases. Between the trimmed V and J ends, which lost 7 bases and 10 bases, there was a span of 14 bases. CDR1 is SQVTM, CDR2 ANQGSEA, per germline. The CDR3 consists of 11 residues. The CDR3 reads CSGGSGREQFF. CDR3 bases: TGCAGCGGGGGCAGTGGGCGAGAGCAGTTCTTC.

This clonotype was counted ten times or more. This chain links TRBV5-4 with TRBJ2-4, with D maybe TRBD2 (6 bases). Trimming left V 7 bases short and J 6 bases short, with 17 bases between. The CDR3 length is 14 residues. CDR1 SGHNT and CDR2 YYREEE come from the germline V gene (reference sequence). The DNA for the CDR3 is TGTGCCAGCGGCCAGCTCGACGGGGGAAACATTCAGTACTTC. It yields the protein CASGQLDGGNIQYF.

The chain is built from TRBV27 and TRBJ2-5; D might be TRBD1 or TRBD2, each matching 5 bases. The CDR3 is 15 residues long. Trimming pared 3 bases from V and 3 bases from J, leaving 14 bases between. In germline, CDR1 is MNHEY, CDR2 SMNVEV (reference sequence). The CDR3 here is CASSFAGLGEETQYF. The CDR3 DNA is TGTGCCAGCAGTTTCGCCGGTCTGGGGGAAGAGACCCAGTACTTC.

In the case of this clonotype: Possible read error: a much larger clone is one base away. This rearrangement joins TRBV6-5 to TRBJ2-1; D is unresolved. The CDR3 is 13 residues long. Per the germline V gene, CDR1 is MNHEY and CDR2 is SVGAGI. As DNA, the CDR3 is TGTGGCAGCCAGCGCGGCTCCTACAATGAGCAGTTCTTC. Amino acid sequence: CGSQRGSYNEQFF.

Comment on this clonotype: Being one base from a much bigger clone, this may be a read error. V usage is TRBV30 and J usage is TRBJ1-2; 11 bases match TRBD1. CDR3 length equals 13 residues. V dropped 8 bases and J dropped 10; count of bases not matched to a gene: 12. Per the germline V gene, CDR1 is GTSNPN and CDR2 is SVGIG (reference sequence). CDR3 loop: CAASGQGDHVYTF. The CDR3, as DNA: TGTGCCGCCTCGGGACAGGGGGATCATGTCTACACCTTC.

This rearrangement joins TRBV5-6 to TRBJ2-5; 7 bases align to TRBD1. The CDR3 covers 15 residues. Germline CDR1 and CDR2: SGHDT and YYEEEE. Trimming cost V 4 bases and J 4 bases; bases outside gene matches: 10. The CDR3 nucleotides read TGTGCCAGCAGCCCCGGGGACAGAGAAGGAGAGACCCAGTACTTC. Its translation: CASSPGDREGETQYF.

As to this clonotype: A much larger clonotype is one base distant, so this may be a read error. The rearrangement links TRBV7-9 to TRBJ2-3; 11 nucleotides align to TRBD1. The CDR3 runs to 15 residues. Germline V gene sequence: CDR1 SEHNR, CDR2 FQNEAQ (reference sequence). CDR3 amino acids: CASSLRTGGPDTHYF. The CDR3 DNA follows: TGTGCCAGCAGCTTGAGGACAGGGGGCCCAGATACGCACTATTTT.

This clonotype has only one observation. Its ends do not fully match the called genes, so a read error is possible. The J gene is TRBJ1-2, the V gene TRBV6-5; D is unresolved. The CDR3 spans 13 residues. The germline V gene encodes CDR1 MNHEY and CDR2 SVGAGI. CDR3 loop: CASTSSPLRGYTF. As DNA, the CDR3 is TGCGCCAGCACCTCCAGTCCTCTCCGTGGCTACACCTTC.

This clonotype occurred many times. V and J are TRBV4-2 and TRBJ1-5, with 7 bases aligning to TRBD1. The V segment lost 3 bases and the J segment 6 bases; nucleotides outside the gene matches: 5. Germline lookup yields CDR1 LGHNA and CDR2 YNFKEQ. The CDR3 has 14 residues. CDR3 bases: TGTGCCAGCAGCCAGAGGGGGCTGGGTCAGCCCCAGCATTTT. It yields the protein CASSQRGLGQPQHF.

V and J are TRBV5-8 and TRBJ2-5; tentatively, D is TRBD2 (6 bases). Looked up from germline, CDR1 is SGHTS and CDR2 is YDEGEE. Deletions cut 4 bases from V and 2 bases from J, with 12 bases between. The CDR3 is made up of 14 amino acids. CDR3 protein: CASSNPGGQETQYF. The DNA of the CDR3 is TGTGCCAGCAGCAACCCCGGAGGGCAAGAGACCCAGTACTTC.

The chain has TRBV20-1 and TRBJ2-3, with D tentatively TRBD2 (5 bases). The CDR3 extends over 17 amino acids. The V end was cut by 0 bases, the J end by 0 bases, with 16 bases between. Germline CDR1 is DFQATT and CDR2 is SNEGSKA (reference sequence). CDR3 region: CSARDASRRLSTDTQYF. CDR3 nucleotide sequence: TGCAGTGCTAGAGACGCTAGTAGGAGGCTTAGCACAGATACGCAGTATTTT.

As to this clonotype: A much more abundant neighbour one base away suggests this may be a read error. This chain joins TRBV29-1 and TRBJ2-1, with TRBD2 matching 11 bases. CDR1 is SQVTM, CDR2 ANQGSEA, per germline. Trimming at V came to 8 bases and at J to 1 base, leaving 4 bases not matched to a gene. The CDR3 sequence is 14 residues long. The CDR3 nucleotides are TGCAGCCCCCGGACTAGCGGGTCCTACAATGAGCAGTTCTTC. Its translation: CSPRTSGSYNEQFF.

To note about this clonotype: Sequence at one end of the junction differs from germline and may be a read error. CDR3 loop: CASSVGQERRTDTQYF. The CDR3 DNA reads as TGTGCCAGCAGCGTCGGACAGGAGCGGCGCACTGATACGCAGTATTTT. The chain has TRBV4-2 and TRBJ2-3; 7 positions match TRBD1. Germline assignment: CDR1 LGHNA and CDR2 YNFKEQ. The CDR3 extends over 16 amino acids.

This clonotype has just one count. A read error is possible here, since a much larger clone lies one base away. This chain joins TRBV4-2 and TRBJ2-5; the D is unclear. The germline CDR1 and CDR2 sequences are LGHNA and YNFKEQ. Trimming took off 0 bases at V and 2 bases at J, with 10 bases between the two ends. This CDR3 comprises 15 residues. The CDR3 loop reads CASSQDPEQQETQYF. In DNA form, the CDR3 reads TGTGCCAGCAGCCAAGACCCGGAACAACAAGAGACCCAGTACTTC.

V and J are TRBV5-5 and TRBJ1-2, with D hard to call. Germline CDR1 SGHKS, CDR2 YYEKEE (reference sequence). The CDR3 consists of 18 residues. V was shortened by 0 bases and J by 5 bases, with 23 bases between the two germline ends. The CDR3 nucleotides are TGTGCCAGCAGCTTGGCTACGGCTCCGGGTCTCCTGTGGTATGGCTACACCTTC. Its translation: CASSLATAPGLLWYGYTF.

This clonotype showed up many times. This sequence joins TRBV28 and TRBJ2-3, with D possibly TRBD2 on 5 matching bases. V was cut by 7 bases and J by 5 bases, with 19 bases left in between. The V gene's germline CDR1 is MDHEN and CDR2 SYDVKM. The CDR3 consists of 15 residues. The CDR3 DNA reads TGTGCCAGCAATTCGGGGATAGGGTTCAGAGATACGCAGTATTTT. Translated, it gives CASNSGIGFRDTQYF. Filled out from reference TRBV28 and TRBJ2-3, the complete variable domain reads DVKVTQSSRYLVKRTGEKVFLECVQDMDHENMFWYRQDPGLGLRLIYFSYDVKMKEKGDIPEGYSVSREKKERFSLILESASTNQTSMYLCASNSGIGFRDTQYFGPGTRLTVL.

Ten or more counts support this clonotype. The chain links TRBV11-2 to TRBJ2-6, with D perhaps assigned TRBD1 or TRBD2 (6 bases each). V dropped 0 bases and J dropped 2 bases, with 11 bases sitting between them. There are 17 residues in the CDR3. Per germline, CDR1 SGHAT and CDR2 FQNNGV. CDR3: CASSLESGEAGANVLTF. CDR3 DNA sequence: TGTGCCAGCAGCTTAGAATCAGGGGAGGCTGGGGCCAACGTCCTGACTTTC.